This TCR beta chain originates from a study of control samples from healthy donors and cancer patients. Turning to this clone: In the same sample, other DNA sequences code for this CDR3.

Generated by immunoSEQ multiplex PCR, the TCRdb table keeps only in-frame clones and is missing some. The data hold about 92,000 clones, with around 80% observed a single time. The TCR was taken from a woman aged 60-75 years in good health. The sample comprised blood.

The CDR3 sequence: CASSRGETQYF. Here the CDR3 DNA reads TGTGCCAGCAGTCGAGGGGAGACCCAGTACTTC. This sequence joins TRBV7-8 and TRBJ2-5; D is possibly TRBD2 (5 bases). Germline V gene sequence: CDR1 SGHVS, CDR2 FQNEAQ. This CDR3 contains 11 residues. The ends were cut back, 6 bases at V and 5 bases at J, with 7 bases in the middle.